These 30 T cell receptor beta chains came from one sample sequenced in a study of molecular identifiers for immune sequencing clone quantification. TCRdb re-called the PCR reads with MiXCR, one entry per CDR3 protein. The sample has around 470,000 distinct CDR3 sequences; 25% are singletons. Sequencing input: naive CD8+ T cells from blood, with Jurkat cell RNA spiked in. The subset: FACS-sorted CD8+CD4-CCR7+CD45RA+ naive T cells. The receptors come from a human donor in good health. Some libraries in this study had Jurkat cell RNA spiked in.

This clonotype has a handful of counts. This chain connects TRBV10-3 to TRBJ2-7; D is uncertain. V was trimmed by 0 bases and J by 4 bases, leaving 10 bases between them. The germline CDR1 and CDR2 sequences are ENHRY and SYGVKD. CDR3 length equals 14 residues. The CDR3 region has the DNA TGTGCCATCAGTGAGTCCAAGAGTGGTTACGAGCAGTACTTC. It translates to CAISESKSGYEQYF.

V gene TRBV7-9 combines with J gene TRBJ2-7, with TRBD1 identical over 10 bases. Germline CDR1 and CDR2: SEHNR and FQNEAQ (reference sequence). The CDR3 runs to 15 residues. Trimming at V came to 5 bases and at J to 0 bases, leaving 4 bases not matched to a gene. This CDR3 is CASSLWTGGSYEQYF. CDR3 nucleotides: TGTGCCAGCAGCCTCTGGACAGGGGGCTCCTACGAGCAGTACTTC.

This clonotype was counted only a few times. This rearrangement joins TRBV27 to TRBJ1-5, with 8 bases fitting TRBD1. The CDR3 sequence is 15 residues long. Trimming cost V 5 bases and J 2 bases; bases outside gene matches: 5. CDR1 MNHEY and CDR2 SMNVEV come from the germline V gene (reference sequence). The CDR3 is CASSVGQGGNQPQHF. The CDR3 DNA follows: TGTGCCAGCAGTGTCGGACAGGGCGGCAATCAGCCCCAGCATTTT.

CDR3 DNA sequence: TGTGCCAGCAGTCAAACTCGTGGGGGGGACGAGCAGTACTTC. Translating it yields CASSQTRGGDEQYF. The rearrangement links TRBV6-2 or TRBV6-3 to TRBJ2-7, with 7 bases lining up with TRBD2. Trimming removed 5 bases from V and 5 bases from J; junction bases left unmatched: 9. Germline V gene data show CDR1 as MNHEY and CDR2 as SVGEGT. The CDR3 loop spans 14 amino acids.

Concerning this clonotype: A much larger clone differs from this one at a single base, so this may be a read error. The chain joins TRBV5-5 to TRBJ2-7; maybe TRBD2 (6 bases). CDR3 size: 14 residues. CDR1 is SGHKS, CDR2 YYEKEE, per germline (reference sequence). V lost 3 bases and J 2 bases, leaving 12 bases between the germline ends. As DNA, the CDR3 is TGTGCCAGCAGCTGGGGGGACGGAACCTACGAGCAGTACTTC. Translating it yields CASSWGDGTYEQYF.

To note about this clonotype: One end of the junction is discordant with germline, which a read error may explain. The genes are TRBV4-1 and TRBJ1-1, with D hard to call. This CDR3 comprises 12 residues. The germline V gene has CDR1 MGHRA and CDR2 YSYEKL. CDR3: CASRQGSSEAFF. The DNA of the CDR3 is TGCGCCAGCCGCCAAGGGTCCAGTGAAGCTTTCTTT.

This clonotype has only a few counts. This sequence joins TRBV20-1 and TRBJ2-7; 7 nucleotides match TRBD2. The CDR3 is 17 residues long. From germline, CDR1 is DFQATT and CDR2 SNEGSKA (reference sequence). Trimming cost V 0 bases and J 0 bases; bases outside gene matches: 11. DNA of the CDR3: TGCAGTGCTAGAGATCGAGGTGCTAGCGGAAGCTCCTACGAGCAGTACTTC. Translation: CSARDRGASGSSYEQYF.

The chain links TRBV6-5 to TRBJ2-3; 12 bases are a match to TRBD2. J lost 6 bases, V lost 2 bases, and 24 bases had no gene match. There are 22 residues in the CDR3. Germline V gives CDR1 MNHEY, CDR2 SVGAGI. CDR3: CASSYLIQNPLRPSGRADTQYF. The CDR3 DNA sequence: TGTGCCAGCAGTTACCTTATACAGAATCCCTTGAGGCCTAGCGGGAGGGCGGATACGCAGTATTTT.

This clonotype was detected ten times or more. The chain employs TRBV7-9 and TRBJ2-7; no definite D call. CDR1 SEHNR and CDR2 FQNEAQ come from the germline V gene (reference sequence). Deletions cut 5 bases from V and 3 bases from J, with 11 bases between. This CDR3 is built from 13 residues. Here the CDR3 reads CASSPRTYYEQYF. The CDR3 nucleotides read TGTGCCAGCAGCCCAAGGACCTACTACGAGCAGTACTTC.

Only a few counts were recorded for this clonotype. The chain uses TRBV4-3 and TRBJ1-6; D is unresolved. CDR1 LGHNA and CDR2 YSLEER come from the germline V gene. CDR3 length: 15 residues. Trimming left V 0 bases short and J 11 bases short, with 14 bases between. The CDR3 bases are TGCGCCAGCAGCCAAGATTTGGGAAGGGCCACACCCCTCCACTTT. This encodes CASSQDLGRATPLHF.

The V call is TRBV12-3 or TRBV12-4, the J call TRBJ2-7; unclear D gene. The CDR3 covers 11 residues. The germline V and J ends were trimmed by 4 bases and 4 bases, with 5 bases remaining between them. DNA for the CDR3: TGTGCCAGCAGTTGGACGTACGAGCAGTACTTC. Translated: CASSWTYEQYF.

The DNA of the CDR3 is TGTGCCAGCACCCGGACTAGCGGGACCGATGAGCAGTTCTTC. Amino acids: CASTRTSGTDEQFF. The rearrangement joins TRBV11-2 to TRBJ2-1, with 12 bases aligning to TRBD2. This CDR3 is 14 amino acids long. Germline V gives CDR1 SGHAT, CDR2 FQNNGV. With V trimmed by 7 bases and J by 8 bases, 6 bases remained unmatched.

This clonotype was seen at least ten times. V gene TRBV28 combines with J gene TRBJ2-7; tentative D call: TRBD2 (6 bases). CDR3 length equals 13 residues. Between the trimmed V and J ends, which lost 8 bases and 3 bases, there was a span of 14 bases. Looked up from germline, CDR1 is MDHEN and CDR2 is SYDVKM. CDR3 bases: TGTGCCAGCCGGGGACTCGCGCGCTACGAGCAGTACTTC. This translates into CASRGLARYEQYF. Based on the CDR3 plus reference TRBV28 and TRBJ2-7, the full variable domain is DVKVTQSSRYLVKRTGEKVFLECVQDMDHENMFWYRQDPGLGLRLIYFSYDVKMKEKGDIPEGYSVSREKKERFSLILESASTNQTSMYLCASRGLARYEQYFGPGTRLTVT.

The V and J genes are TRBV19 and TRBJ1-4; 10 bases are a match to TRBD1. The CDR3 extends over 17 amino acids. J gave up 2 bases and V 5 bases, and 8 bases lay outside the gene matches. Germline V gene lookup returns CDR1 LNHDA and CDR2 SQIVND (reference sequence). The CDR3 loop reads CASSATTGGATNEKLFF. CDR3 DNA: TGTGCCAGTAGTGCCACGACAGGGGGCGCGACTAATGAAAAACTGTTTTTT.

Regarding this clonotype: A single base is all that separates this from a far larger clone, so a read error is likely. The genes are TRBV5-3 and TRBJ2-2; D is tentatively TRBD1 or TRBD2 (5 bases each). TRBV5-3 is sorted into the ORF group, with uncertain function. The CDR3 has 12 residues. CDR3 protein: CASSAGTGVLFF. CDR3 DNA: TGTGCCAGCAGCGCAGGGACCGGGGTGCTGTTTTTT.

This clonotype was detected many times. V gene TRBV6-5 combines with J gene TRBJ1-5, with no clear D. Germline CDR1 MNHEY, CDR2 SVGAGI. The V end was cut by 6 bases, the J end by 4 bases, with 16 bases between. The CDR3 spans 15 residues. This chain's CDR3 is CASSGLGSYNQPQHF. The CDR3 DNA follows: TGTGCCAGCAGCGGCCTAGGATCGTATAATCAGCCCCAGCATTTT.

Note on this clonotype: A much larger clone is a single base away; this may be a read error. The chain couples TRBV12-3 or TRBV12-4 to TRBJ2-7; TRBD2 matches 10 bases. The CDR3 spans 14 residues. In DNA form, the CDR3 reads TGTGCCAGCAGCCGAAGCGGGAGGGCCTACGAGCGGTACTTC. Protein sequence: CASSRSGRAYERYF.

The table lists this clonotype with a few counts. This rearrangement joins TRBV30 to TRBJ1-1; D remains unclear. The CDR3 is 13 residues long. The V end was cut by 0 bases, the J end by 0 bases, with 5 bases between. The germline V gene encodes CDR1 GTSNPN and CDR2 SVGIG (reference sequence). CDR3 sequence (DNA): TGTGCCTGGAGTGTAGCCGTGAACACTGAAGCTTTCTTT. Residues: CAWSVAVNTEAFF.

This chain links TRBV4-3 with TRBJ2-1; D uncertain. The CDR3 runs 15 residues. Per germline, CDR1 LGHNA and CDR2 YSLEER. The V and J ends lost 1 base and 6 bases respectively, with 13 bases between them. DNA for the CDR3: TGCGCCAGCAGCCAAGGGACGTTATTAACCAATGAGCAGTTCTTC. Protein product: CASSQGTLLTNEQFF.

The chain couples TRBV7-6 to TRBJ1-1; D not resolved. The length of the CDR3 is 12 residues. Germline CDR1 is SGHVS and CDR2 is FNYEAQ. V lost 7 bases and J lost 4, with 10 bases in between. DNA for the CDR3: TGTGCCAGCAACTTTGAAGGCACTGAAGCTTTCTTT. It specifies CASNFEGTEAFF.

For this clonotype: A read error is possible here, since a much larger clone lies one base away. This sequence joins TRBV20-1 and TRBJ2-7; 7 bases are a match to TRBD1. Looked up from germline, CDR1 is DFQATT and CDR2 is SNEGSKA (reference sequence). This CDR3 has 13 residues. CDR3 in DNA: TGCAATGCTAGTGAGGGGGCCGGCTACGAGCAGTACTTC. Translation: CNASEGAGYEQYF.

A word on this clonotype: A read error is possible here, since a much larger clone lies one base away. CDR3 residues: CAISDFSGETQYF. CDR3 coding DNA: TGTGCCATCAGTGATTTTTCGGGAGAGACCCAGTACTTC. The rearrangement joins TRBV24-1 to TRBJ2-5; D is ambiguous. The CDR3 totals 13 residues. Per germline, CDR1 KGHDR and CDR2 SFDVKD.

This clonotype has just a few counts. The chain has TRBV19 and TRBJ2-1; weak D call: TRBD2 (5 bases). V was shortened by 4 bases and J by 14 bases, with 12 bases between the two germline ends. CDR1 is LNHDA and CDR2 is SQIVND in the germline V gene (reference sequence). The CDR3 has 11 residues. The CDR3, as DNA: TGTGCCAGTAGTAGAGGGTGGTTTGAGTTCTTC. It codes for CASSRGWFEFF.

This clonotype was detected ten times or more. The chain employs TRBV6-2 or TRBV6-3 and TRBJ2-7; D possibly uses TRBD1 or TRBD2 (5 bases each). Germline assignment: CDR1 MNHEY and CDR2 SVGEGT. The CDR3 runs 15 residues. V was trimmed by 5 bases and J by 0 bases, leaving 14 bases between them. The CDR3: CASSRLPGTSYEQYF. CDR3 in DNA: TGTGCCAGCAGTCGCCTCCCAGGGACCTCCTACGAGCAGTACTTC.

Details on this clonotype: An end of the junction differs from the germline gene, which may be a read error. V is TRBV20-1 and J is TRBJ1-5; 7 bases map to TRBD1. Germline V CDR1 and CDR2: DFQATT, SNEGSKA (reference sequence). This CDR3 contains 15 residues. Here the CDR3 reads CSASWDRNSDQPQHF. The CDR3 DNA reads TGCAGTGCTAGCTGGGACAGAAATAGCGATCAGCCCCAGCATTTT.

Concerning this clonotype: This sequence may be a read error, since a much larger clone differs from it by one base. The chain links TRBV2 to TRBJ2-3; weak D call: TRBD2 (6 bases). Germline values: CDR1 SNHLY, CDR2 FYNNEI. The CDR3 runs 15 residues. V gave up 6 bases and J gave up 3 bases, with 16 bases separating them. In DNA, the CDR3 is TGTGCCAGCAGCCGACGGACTATCAGTACAGATACGCAGTATTTT. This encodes CASSRRTISTDTQYF.

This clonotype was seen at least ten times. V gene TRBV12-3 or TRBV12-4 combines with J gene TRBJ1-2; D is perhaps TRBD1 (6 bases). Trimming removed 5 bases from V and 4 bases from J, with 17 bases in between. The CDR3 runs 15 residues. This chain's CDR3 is CASSPVTTGIYGYTF. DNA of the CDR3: TGTGCCAGCAGTCCCGTGACTACAGGGATCTATGGCTACACCTTC.

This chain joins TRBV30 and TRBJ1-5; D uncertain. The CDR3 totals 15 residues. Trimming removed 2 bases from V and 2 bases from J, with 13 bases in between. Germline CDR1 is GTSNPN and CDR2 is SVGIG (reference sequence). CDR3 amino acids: CAWSTINKGNQPQHF. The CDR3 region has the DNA TGTGCCTGGAGTACTATCAACAAGGGCAATCAGCCCCAGCATTTT.

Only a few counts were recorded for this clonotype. CDR3 nucleotides: TGTGCCTGGAGTGTTTGGGGTCCCAGCACAGATACGCAGTATTTT. It translates to CAWSVWGPSTDTQYF. The rearrangement uses TRBV30 and TRBJ2-3; D unresolved. Trimming pared 0 bases from V and 0 bases from J, leaving 10 bases between. CDR3 length: 15 residues. Looked up from germline, CDR1 is GTSNPN and CDR2 is SVGIG (reference sequence).

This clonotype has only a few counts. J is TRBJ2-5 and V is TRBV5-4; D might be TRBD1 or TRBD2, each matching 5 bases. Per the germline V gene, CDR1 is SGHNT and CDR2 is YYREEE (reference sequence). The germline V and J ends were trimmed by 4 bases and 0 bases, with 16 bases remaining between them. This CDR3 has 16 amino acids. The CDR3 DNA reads TGTGCCAGCAGCACCAAGGGGTGGGGGTACCAAGAGACCCAGTACTTC. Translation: CASSTKGWGYQETQYF.